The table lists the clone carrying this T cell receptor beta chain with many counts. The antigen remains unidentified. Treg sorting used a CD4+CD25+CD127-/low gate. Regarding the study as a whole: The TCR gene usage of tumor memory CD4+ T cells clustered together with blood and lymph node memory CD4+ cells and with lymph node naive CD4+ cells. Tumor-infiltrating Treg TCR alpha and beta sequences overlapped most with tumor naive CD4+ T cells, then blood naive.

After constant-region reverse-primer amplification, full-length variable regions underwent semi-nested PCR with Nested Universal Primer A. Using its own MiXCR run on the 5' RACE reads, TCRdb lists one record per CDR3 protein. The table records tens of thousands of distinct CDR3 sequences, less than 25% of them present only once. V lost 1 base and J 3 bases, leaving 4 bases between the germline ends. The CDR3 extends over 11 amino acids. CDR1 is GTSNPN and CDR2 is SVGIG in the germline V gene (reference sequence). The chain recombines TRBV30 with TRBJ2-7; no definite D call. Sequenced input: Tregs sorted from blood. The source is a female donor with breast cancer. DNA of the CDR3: TGTGCCTGGAGTGGCAGCTACGAGCAGTACTTC. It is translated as CAWSGSYEQYF.